This TCR beta chain was documented in a study of blood T cell repertoires in COVID-19. About the study: Material from acute and convalescent COVID-19 was sourced from the United States, Italy and Spain. Sources were T cells, B-cell-depleted T cells, or PBMCs; the material itself was cDNA or gDNA.

During active infection, Seattle patients enrolled and were then monitored through disease. In the authors' workflow: Estimated nucleated cell counts came from reference gene primer amplification. Produced via immunoSEQ multiplex PCR; TCRdb's table is partial and in-frame only. Clone size and V and J calls were adopted from that table, with D and trimming inferred from the DNA. Altogether almost 350,000 clones are present, about 92% being singletons, with the ten largest covering roughly 4%. CDR1 is SGDLS and CDR2 is YYNGEE in the germline V gene. The CDR3 has 16 amino acids. V was clipped by 0 bases and J by 8 bases; unmatched bases: 7.

Sequences were obtained from peripheral blood. This chain uses TRBV9 with TRBJ2-1; 11 positions match TRBD2. The clonotype was recovered from a woman aged 60 to 75 with COVID-19, enrolled during active disease. The CDR3 DNA is TGTGCCAGCAGCGTAGGCCTAGCGGGGGGTTTCGATGAGCAGTTCTTC. Translation gives CASSVGLAGGFDEQFF.